This note documents a single T cell receptor beta chain sequence. Antigen unknown. The junction had 8 bases not matched to a gene; V was cut back by 5 bases and J by 7 bases. This CDR3 spans 14 amino acids. Germline V gives CDR1 SGHTA, CDR2 FQGTGA. The sample belongs to a study of T cell responses to AZD1222 COVID-19 vaccine. Findings of the study overall: Repertoire sampling occurred only after the peak T cell response.

The protocol was immunoSEQ multiplex PCR, while the TCRdb copy is restricted to in-frame clones and leaves out a portion. The sample records under 150,000 clones, more than 85% being singletons. Sequenced here: peripheral blood, sampled 28 days after the second AZD1222 dose. The TCR was taken from an adult who received the AZD1222 COVID-19 vaccine. The chain is built from TRBV7-3 and TRBJ2-3; TRBD1 matches at 8 bases. CDR3 nucleotide sequence: TGTGCCAGCAGCCCCGGGACAGGAGACTATACGCAGTATTTT. It yields the protein CASSPGTGDYTQYF.